The clone carrying this T cell receptor (beta chain) was observed a handful of times. V trimming: 2 bases; J trimming: 0 bases; junction bases outside the gene matches: 5. This CDR3 has 16 amino acids. The germline V gene has CDR1 SGHAT and CDR2 FQNNGV. The source of the sample is a study of blood T cell repertoires in COVID-19. Clones were sequenced by immunoSEQ multiplex PCR, and TCRdb holds only the in-frame ones, with some missing. Of around 250,000 clones listed, about 86% are singletons. Sequencing was carried out using peripheral blood. This sequence was found in an older man with acute or convalescent COVID-19. The chain carries TRBV11-2 and TRBJ1-1; TRBD1 aligns across 8 bases. Written as DNA, the CDR3 is TGTGCCAGCAGCTTAATGCGGACAGGGATGAACACTGAAGCTTTCTTT. Its protein product is CASSLMRTGMNTEAFF.